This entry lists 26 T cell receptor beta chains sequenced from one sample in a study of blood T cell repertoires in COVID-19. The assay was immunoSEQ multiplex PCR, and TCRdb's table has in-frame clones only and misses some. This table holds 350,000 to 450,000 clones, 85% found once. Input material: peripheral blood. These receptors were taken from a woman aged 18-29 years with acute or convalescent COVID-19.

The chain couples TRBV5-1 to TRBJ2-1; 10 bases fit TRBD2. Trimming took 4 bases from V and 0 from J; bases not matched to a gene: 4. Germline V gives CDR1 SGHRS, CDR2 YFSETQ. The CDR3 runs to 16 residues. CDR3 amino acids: CASSVSSGSSYNEQFF. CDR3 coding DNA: TGCGCCAGCAGCGTATCTAGCGGGAGCTCCTACAATGAGCAGTTCTTC. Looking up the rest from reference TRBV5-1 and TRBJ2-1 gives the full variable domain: KAGVTQTPRYLIKTRGQQVTLSCSPISGHRSVSWYQQTPGQGLQFLFEYFSETQRNKGNFPGRFSGRQFSNSRSEMNVSTLELGDSALYLCASSVSSGSSYNEQFFGPGTRLTVL.

As DNA, the CDR3 is TGCGCCAGCAGCTTGGACCCCTCGGACACTGAAGCTTTCTTT. This gives the protein CASSLDPSDTEAFF. This chain joins TRBV5-1 and TRBJ1-1; D unresolved. Trimming removed 0 bases from V and 3 bases from J, with 9 bases in between. The CDR3 is 14 residues long. Germline V gene sequence: CDR1 SGHRS, CDR2 YFSETQ.

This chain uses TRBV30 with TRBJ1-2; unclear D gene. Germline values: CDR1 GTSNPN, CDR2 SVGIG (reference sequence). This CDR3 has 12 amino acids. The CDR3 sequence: CAENIANYGYTF. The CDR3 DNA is TGTGCTGAAAATATAGCTAACTATGGCTACACCTTC.

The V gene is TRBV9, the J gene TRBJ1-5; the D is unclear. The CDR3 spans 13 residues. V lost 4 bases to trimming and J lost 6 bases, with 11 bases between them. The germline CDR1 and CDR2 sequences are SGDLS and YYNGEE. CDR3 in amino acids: CASSPNEGQPQHF. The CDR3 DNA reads TGTGCCAGCAGCCCCAACGAGGGTCAGCCCCAGCATTTT. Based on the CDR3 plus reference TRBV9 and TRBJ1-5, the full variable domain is DSGVTQTPKHLITATGQRVTLRCSPRSGDLSVYWYQQSLDQGLQFLIQYYNGEERAKGNILERFSAQQFPDLHSELNLSSLELGDSALYFCASSPNEGQPQHFGDGTRLSIL.

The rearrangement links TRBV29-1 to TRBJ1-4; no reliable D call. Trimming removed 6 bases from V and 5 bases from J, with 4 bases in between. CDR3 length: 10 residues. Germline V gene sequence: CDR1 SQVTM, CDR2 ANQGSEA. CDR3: CSVLNEKLFF. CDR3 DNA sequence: TGCAGCGTCTTAAATGAAAAACTGTTTTTT.

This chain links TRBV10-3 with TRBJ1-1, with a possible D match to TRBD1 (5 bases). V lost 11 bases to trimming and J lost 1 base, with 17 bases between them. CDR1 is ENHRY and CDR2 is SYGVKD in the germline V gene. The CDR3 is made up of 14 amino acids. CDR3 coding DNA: TGTGCCTCCAGGGCTCCGGGTGGGAACACTGAAGCTTTCTTT. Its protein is CASRAPGGNTEAFF.

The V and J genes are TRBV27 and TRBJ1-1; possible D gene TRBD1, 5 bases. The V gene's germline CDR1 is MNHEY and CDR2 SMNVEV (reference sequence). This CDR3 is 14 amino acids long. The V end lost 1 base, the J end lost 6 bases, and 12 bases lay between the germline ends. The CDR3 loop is CASSLWAGRPEAFF. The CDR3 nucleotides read TGTGCCAGCAGTTTATGGGCAGGGCGTCCTGAAGCTTTCTTT.

The CDR3 bases are TGTGCCTGGAGTGACCTCTATGAAGCTTTCTTT. It yields the protein CAWSDLYEAFF. The chain couples TRBV30 to TRBJ1-1; D is ambiguous. The CDR3 is made up of 11 amino acids. Germline V CDR1 and CDR2: GTSNPN, SVGIG (reference sequence). With 1 base removed from V and 7 bases from J, the gap between germline ends came to 7 bases.

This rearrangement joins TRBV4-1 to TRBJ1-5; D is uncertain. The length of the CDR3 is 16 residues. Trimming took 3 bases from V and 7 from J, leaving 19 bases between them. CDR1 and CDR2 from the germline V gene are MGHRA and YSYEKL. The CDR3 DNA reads TGCGCCAGCAGCCAGGCGGGCATCCGGACGCGACAGCCCCAGCATTTT. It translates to CASSQAGIRTRQPQHF.

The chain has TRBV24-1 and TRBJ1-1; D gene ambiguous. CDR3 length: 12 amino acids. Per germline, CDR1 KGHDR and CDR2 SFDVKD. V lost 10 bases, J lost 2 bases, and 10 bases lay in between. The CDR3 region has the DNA TGTGCCACTAAGGTACTAAACACTGAAGCTTTCTTT. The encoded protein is CATKVLNTEAFF.

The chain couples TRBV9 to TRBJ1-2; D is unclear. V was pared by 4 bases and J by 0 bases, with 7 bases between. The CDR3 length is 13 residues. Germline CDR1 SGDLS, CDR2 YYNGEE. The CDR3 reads CASSLTANYGYTF. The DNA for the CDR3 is TGTGCCAGCAGCCTTACAGCTAACTATGGCTACACCTTC.

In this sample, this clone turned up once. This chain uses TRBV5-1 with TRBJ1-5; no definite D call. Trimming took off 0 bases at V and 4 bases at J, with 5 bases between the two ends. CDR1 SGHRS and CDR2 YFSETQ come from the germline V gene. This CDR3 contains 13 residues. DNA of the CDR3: TGCGCCAGCAGCTTGGCTGTGAATCAGCCCCAGCATTTT. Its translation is CASSLAVNQPQHF.

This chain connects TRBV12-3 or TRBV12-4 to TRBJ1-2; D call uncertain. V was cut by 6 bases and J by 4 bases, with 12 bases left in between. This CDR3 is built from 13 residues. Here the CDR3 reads CASRPGGPYGYTF. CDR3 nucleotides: TGTGCCAGCAGGCCGGGAGGGCCCTATGGCTACACCTTC.

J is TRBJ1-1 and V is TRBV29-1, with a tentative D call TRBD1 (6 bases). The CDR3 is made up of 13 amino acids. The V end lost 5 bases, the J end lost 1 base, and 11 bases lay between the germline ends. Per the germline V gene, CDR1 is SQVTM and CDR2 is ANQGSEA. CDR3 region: CSVPLGQNTEAFF. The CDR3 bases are TGCAGCGTTCCCCTGGGACAGAACACTGAAGCTTTCTTT.

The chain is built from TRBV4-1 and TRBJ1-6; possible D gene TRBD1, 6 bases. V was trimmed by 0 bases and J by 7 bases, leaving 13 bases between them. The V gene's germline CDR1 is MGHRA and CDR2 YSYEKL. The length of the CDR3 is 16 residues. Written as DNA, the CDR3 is TGCGCCAGCAGCCAAGATCACAGGGCCAACAATTCACCCCTCCACTTT. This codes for CASSQDHRANNSPLHF.

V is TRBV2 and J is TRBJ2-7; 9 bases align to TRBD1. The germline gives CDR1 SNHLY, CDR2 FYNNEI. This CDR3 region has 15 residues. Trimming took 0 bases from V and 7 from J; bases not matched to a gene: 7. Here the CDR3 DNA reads TGTGCCAGCAGTGAAGCGGGGACAGGGCTACGAGAGCAGTACTTC. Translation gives CASSEAGTGLREQYF.

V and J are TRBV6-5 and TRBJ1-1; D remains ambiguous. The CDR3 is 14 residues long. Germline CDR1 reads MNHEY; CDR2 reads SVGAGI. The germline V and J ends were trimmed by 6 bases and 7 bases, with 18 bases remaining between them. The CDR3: CASRQVDAGGEAFF. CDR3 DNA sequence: TGTGCCAGCAGGCAGGTGGACGCGGGAGGTGAAGCTTTCTTT.

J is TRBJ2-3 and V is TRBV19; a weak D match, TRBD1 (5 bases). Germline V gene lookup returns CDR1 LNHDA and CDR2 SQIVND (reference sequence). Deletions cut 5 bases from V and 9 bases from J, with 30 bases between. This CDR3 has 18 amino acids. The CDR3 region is CASSPFFGASSNPGTQYF. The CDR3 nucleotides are TGTGCCAGTAGTCCCTTTTTTGGGGCCTCTTCGAATCCCGGAACGCAGTATTTT.

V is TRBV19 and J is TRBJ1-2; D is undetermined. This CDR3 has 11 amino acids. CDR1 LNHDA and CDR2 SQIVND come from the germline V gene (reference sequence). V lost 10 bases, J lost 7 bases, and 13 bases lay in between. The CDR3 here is CAIITPGGYTF. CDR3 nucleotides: TGTGCCATCATAACCCCCGGTGGCTACACCTTC.

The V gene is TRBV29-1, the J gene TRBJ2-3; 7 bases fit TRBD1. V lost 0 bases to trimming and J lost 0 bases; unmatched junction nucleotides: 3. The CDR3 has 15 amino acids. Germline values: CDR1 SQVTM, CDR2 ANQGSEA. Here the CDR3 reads CSVEDRTGSTDTQYF. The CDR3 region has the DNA TGCAGCGTTGAAGATAGGACAGGCAGCACAGATACGCAGTATTTT.

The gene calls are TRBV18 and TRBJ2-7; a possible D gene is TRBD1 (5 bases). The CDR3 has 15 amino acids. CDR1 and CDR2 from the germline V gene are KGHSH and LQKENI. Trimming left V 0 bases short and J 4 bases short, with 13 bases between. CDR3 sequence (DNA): TGTGCCAGCTCACCACCGGAGAGGACAAAGTACGAGCAGTACTTC. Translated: CASSPPERTKYEQYF.

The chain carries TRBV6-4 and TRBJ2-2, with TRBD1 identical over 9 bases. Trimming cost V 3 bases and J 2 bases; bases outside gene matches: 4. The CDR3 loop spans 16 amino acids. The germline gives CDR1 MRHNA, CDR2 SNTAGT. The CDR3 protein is CASSETGQGNTGELFF. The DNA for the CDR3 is TGTGCCAGCAGTGAAACGGGACAGGGCAACACCGGGGAGCTGTTTTTT.

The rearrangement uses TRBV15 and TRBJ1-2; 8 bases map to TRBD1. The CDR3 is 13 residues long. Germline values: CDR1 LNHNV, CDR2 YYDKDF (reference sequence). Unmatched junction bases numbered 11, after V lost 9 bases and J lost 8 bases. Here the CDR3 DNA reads TGTGCCACGGAAACAGGGGGAATTCGAGGCTACACCTTC. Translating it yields CATETGGIRGYTF.

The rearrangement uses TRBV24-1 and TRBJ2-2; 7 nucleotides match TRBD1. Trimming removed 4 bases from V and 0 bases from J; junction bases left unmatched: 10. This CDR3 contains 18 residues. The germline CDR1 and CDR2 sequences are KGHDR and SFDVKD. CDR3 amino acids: CATSERQGREPNTGELFF. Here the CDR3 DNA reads TGTGCCACCAGTGAGCGACAGGGTCGGGAACCGAACACCGGGGAGCTGTTTTTT.

CDR3 in DNA: TGTGCCAGCAGCTTAAACCCACAATATGGCTACACCTTC. Amino acid sequence: CASSLNPQYGYTF. The chain is built from TRBV7-9 and TRBJ1-2; D uncertain. The CDR3 length is 13 residues. V was trimmed by 2 bases and J by 5 bases, leaving 9 bases between them. Looked up from germline, CDR1 is SEHNR and CDR2 is FQNEAQ (reference sequence).

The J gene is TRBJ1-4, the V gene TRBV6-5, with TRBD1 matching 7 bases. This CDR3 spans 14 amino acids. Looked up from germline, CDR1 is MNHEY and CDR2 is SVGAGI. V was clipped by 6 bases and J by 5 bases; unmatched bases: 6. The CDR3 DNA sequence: TGTGCCAGCAGAGCCGGGACAGCAAATGAAAAACTGTTTTTT. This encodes CASRAGTANEKLFF.